This T cell receptor beta chain was observed in a study of ipilimumab plus nivolumab after autologous stem cell transplantation. Points from the study as a whole: Authors suggest TCR repertoire, Treg phenotype and gut microbiota support further study.

The repertoire was sequenced with immunoSEQ multiplex PCR; TCRdb's copy has only in-frame clones and lacks some. Of 15,000 to 20,000 clones in the sample, 75% to 85% were seen once. Points on this clone: Antigen unknown.

The CDR3 runs to 13 residues. Germline V gene sequence: CDR1 GTSNPN, CDR2 SVGIG (reference sequence). Trimming left V 1 base short and J 9 bases short, with 13 bases between. The V call is TRBV30, the J call TRBJ2-1, with D possibly TRBD1 on 5 matching bases. The source is a male donor with diffuse large B-cell lymphoma. The specimen was PBMCs, collected in a trial of ipilimumab plus nivolumab as post-transplant consolidation. CDR3: CAWSGGWGGEQFF. CDR3 in DNA: TGTGCCTGGAGTGGGGGTTGGGGCGGTGAGCAGTTCTTC. Using reference TRBV30 and TRBJ2-1 for the parts outside the CDR3, the full variable domain is SQTIHQWPATLVQPVGSPLSLECTVEGTSNPNLYWYRQAAGRGLQLLFYSVGIGQISSEVPQNLSASRPQDRQFILSSKKLLLSDSGFYLCAWSGGWGGEQFFGPGTRLTVL.